Reported below is one T cell receptor beta chain. Its antigen is not identified. TCRdb re-analysed the 5' RACE reads in MiXCR, keeping a single row per CDR3 protein. The repertoire holds fewer than 450,000 distinct CDR3 sequences, with 15% to 20% as singletons. These data originate in a study of CD8 T cells in ankylosing spondylitis. Per germline, CDR1 DFQATT and CDR2 SNEGSKA (reference sequence). The CDR3 is 13 amino acids. J gave up 1 base and V 6 bases, and 0 bases lay outside the gene matches. Study-level results: Disease-linked clones were found to be CD8+ and relatively rare in peripheral blood. A TCR beta motif made of 7 to 9 highly homologous variants seemed typical of ankylosing spondylitis blood.

Material: blood, either unsorted or a sorted T cell fraction (not recorded which). This receptor was obtained from a male donor with ankylosing spondylitis. The chain couples TRBV20-1 to TRBJ1-5, with 10 bases lining up with TRBD1. The CDR3 DNA is TGCAGTGCGGGACAGGGGAGCAATCAGCCCCAGCATTTT. This translates into CSAGQGSNQPQHF.